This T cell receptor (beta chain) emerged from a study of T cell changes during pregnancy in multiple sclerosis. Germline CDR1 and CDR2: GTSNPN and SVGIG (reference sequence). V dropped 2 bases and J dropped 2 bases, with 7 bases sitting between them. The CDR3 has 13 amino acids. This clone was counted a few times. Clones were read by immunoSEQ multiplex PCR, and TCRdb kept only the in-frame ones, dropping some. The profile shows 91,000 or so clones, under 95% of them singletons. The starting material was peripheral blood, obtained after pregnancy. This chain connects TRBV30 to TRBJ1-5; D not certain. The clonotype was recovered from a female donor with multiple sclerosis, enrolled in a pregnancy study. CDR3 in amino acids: CAWSSQGNQPQHF. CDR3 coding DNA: TGTGCCTGGAGTAGCCAGGGCAATCAGCCCCAGCATTTT.